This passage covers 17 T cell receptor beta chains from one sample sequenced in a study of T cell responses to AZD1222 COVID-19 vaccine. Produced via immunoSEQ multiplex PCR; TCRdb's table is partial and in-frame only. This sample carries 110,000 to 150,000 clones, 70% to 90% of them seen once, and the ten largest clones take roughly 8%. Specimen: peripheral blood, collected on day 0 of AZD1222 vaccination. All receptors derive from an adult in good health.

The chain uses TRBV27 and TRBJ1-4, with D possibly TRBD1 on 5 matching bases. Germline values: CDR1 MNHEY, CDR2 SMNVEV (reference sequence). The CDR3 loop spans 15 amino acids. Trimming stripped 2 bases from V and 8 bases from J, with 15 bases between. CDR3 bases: TGTGCCAGCAGTTTAAGGCAGGGTCTGGGGGAAAAACTGTTTTTT. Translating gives CASSLRQGLGEKLFF.

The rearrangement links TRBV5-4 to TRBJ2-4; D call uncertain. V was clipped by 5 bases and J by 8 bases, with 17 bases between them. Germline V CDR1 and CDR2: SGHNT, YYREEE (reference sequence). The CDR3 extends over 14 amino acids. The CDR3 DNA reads TGTGCCAGCAGTCCCCCGGATAGAGGAGACATTCAGTACTTC. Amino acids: CASSPPDRGDIQYF.

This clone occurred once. The CDR3 region has the DNA TGTGCCAGCAGCTTAGGAGTGTCCGGGGCCAATTCACCCCTCCACTTT. This codes for CASSLGVSGANSPLHF. V and J are TRBV7-8 and TRBJ1-6; tentative D call: TRBD1 (5 bases). Germline values: CDR1 SGHVS, CDR2 FQNEAQ. This CDR3 is built from 16 residues. Trimming removed 1 base at V and 7 bases at J, with 14 bases between.

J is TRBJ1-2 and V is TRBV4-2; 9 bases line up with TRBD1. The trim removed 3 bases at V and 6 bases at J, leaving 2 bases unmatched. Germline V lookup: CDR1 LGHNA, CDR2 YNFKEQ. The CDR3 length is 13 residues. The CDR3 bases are TGTGCCAGCAGCCAGGGACAGGGCGATGGCTACACCTTC. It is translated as CASSQGQGDGYTF.

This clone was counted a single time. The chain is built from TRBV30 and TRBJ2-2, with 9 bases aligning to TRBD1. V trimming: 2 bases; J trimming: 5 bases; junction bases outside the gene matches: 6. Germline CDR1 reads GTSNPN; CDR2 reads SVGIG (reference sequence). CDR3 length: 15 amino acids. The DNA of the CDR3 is TGTGCCTGGAGTTTCTGGACAGGGGTAACCGGGGAGCTGTTTTTT. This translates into CAWSFWTGVTGELFF.

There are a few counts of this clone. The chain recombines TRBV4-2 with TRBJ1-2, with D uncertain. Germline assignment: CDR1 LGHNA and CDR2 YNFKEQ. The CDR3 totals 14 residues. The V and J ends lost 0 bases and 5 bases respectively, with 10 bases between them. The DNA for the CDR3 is TGTGCCAGCAGCCAAGATCTTGACCTATATGGCTACACCTTC. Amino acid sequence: CASSQDLDLYGYTF.

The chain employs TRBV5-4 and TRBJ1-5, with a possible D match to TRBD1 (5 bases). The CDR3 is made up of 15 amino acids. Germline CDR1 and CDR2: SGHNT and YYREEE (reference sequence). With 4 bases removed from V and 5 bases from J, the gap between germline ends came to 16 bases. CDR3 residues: CASSPGTGRDQPQHF. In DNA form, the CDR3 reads TGTGCCAGCAGCCCTGGGACGGGTCGGGATCAGCCCCAGCATTTT.

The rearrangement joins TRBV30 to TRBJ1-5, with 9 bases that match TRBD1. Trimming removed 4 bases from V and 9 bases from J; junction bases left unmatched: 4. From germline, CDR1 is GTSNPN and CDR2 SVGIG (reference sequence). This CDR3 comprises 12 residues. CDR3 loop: CAWNRGRGPQHF. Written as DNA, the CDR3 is TGTGCCTGGAACAGGGGGCGAGGGCCCCAGCATTTT. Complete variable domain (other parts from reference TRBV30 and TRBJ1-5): SQTIHQWPATLVQPVGSPLSLECTVEGTSNPNLYWYRQAAGRGLQLLFYSVGIGQISSEVPQNLSASRPQDRQFILSSKKLLLSDSGFYLCAWNRGRGPQHFGDGTRLSIL.

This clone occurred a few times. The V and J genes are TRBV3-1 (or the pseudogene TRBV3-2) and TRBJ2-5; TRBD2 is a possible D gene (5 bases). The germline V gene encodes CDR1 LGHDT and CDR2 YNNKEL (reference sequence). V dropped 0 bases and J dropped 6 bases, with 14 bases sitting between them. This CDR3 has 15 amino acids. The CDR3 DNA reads TGTGCCAGCAGCCAAGAGAGGCCTAGCCGGCAGACCCAGTACTTC. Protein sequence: CASSQERPSRQTQYF.

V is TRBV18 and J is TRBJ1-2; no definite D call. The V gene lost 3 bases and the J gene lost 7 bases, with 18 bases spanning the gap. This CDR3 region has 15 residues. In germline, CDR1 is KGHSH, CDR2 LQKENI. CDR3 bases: TGTGCCAGCTCACCTCTCGAACACCCCGGCGGTGGCTACACCTTC. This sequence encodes CASSPLEHPGGGYTF.

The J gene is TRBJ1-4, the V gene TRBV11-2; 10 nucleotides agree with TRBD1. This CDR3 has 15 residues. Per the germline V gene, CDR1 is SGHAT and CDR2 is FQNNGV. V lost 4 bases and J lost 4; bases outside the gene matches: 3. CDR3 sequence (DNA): TGTGCCAGCAGCTGGGGACAGGGGTTTAATGAAAAACTGTTTTTT. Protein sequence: CASSWGQGFNEKLFF. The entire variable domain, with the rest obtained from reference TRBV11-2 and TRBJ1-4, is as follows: EAGVAQSPRYKIIEKRQSVAFWCNPISGHATLYWYQQILGQGPKLLIQFQNNGVVDDSQLPKDRFSAERLKGVDSTLKIQPAKLEDSAVYLCASSWGQGFNEKLFFGSGTQLSVL.

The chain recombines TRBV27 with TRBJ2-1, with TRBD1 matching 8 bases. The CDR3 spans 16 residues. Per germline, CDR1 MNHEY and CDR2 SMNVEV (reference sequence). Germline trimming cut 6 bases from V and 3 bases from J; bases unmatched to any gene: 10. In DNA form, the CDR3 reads TGTGCCAGCAGCCATAGCCAGGGGGCTAACTACAATGAGCAGTTCTTC. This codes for CASSHSQGANYNEQFF.

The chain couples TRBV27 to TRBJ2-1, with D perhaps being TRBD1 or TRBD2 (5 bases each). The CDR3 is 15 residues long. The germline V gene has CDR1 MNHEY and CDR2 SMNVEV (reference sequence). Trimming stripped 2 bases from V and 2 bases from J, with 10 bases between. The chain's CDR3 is CASSLALGAYNEQFF. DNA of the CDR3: TGTGCCAGCAGTTTAGCCCTGGGGGCCTACAATGAGCAGTTCTTC.

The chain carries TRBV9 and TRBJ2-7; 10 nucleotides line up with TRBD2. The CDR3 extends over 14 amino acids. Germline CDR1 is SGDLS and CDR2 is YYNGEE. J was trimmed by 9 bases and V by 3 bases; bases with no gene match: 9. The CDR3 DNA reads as TGTGCCAGCAGCGCGGGACTAGCGCCCCGGGTGCAGTACTTC. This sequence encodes CASSAGLAPRVQYF.

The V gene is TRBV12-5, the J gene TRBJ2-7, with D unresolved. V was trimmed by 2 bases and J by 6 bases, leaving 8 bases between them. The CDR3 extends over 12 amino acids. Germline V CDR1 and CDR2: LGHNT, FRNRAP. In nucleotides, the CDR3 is TGTGCTAGTGGTTTGCCTACTACCGAGCAGTACTTC. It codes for CASGLPTTEQYF.

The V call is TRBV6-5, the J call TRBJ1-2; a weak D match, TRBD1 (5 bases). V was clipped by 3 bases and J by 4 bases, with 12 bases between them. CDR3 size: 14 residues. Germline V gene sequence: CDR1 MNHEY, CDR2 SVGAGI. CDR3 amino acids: CASSYSDTGYGYTF. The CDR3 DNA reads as TGTGCCAGCAGTTATTCGGACACGGGCTATGGCTACACCTTC.

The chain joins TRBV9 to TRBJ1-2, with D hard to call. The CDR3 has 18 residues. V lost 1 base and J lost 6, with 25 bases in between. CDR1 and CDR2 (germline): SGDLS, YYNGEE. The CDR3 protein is CASSVQATINGLGDGYTF. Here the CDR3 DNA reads TGTGCCAGCAGCGTACAAGCCACTATTAACGGGCTTGGCGATGGCTACACCTTC. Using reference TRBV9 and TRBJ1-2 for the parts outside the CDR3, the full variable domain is DSGVTQTPKHLITATGQRVTLRCSPRSGDLSVYWYQQSLDQGLQFLIQYYNGEERAKGNILERFSAQQFPDLHSELNLSSLELGDSALYFCASSVQATINGLGDGYTFGSGTRLTVV.